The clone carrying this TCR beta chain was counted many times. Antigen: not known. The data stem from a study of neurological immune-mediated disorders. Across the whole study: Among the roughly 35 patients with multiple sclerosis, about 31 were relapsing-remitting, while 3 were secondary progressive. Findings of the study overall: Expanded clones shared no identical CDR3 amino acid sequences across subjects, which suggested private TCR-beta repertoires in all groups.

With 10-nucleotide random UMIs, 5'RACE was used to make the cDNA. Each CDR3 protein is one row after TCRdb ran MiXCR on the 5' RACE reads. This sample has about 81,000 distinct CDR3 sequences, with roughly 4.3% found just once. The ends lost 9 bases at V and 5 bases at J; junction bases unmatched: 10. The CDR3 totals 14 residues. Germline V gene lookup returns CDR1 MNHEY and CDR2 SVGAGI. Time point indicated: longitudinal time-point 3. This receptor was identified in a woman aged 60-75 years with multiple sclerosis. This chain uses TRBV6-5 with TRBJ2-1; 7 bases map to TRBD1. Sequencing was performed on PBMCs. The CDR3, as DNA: TGTGCCAGTTCGTGGACAGGCCACGACAATGAGCAGTTCTTC. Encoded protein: CASSWTGHDNEQFF.